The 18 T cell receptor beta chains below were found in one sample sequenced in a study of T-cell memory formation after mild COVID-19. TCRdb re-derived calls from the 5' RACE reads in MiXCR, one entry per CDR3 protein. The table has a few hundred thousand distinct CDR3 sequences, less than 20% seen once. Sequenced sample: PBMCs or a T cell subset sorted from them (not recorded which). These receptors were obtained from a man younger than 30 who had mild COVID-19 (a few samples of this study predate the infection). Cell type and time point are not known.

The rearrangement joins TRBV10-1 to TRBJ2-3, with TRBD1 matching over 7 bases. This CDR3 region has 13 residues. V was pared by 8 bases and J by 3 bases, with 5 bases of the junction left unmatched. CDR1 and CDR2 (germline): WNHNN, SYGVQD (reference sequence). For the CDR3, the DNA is TGCGCCAGCGCACGGGACAGAACAGATACGCAGTATTTT. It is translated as CASARDRTDTQYF.

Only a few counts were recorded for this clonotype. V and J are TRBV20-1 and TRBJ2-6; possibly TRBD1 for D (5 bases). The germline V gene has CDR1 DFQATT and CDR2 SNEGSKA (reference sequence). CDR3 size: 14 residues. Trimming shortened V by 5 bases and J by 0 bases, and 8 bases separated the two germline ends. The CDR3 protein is CSAYDSSGANVLTF. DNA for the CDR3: TGCAGTGCTTACGACAGCTCTGGGGCCAACGTCCTGACTTTC.

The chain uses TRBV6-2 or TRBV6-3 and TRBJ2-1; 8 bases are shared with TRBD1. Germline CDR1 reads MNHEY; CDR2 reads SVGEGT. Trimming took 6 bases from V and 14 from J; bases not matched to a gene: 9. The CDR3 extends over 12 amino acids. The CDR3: CASSLRTGSEFF. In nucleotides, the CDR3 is TGTGCCAGCAGCCTCAGGACAGGGTCTGAGTTCTTC.

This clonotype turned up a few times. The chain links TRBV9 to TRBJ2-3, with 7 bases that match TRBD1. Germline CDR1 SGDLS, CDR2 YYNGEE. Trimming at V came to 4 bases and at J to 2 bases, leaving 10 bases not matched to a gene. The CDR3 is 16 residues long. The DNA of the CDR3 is TGTGCCAGCAGCTCAAGGGGGCAGGGTGTCACAGATACGCAGTATTTT. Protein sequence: CASSSRGQGVTDTQYF.

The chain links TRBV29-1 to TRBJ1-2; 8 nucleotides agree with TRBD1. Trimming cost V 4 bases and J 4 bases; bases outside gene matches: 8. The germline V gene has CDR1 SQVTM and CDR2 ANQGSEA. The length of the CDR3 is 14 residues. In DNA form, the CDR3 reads TGCAGCGTTGTCGGGGCAGGGGGCGCCTATGGCTACACCTTC. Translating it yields CSVVGAGGAYGYTF.

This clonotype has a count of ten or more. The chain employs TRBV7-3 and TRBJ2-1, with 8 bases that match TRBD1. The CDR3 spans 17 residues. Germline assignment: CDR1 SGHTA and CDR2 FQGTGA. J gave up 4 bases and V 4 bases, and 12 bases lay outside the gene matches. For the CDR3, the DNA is TGTGCCAGCAGCTCCCAGGGGGCCAGCTCCTTTTACAATGAGCAGTTCTTC. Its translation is CASSSQGASSFYNEQFF.

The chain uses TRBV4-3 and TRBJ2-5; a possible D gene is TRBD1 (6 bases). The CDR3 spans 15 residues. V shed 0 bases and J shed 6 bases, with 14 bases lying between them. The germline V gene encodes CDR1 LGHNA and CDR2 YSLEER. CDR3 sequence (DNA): TGCGCCAGCAGCCAAGATTACGCAGGGGCCAAGACCCAGTACTTC. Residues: CASSQDYAGAKTQYF.

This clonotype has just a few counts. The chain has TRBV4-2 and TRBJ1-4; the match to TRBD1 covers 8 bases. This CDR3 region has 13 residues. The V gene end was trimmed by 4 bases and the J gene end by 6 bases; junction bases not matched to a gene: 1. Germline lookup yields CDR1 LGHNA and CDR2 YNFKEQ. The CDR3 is CASSLGQDEKLFF. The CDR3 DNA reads TGTGCCAGCAGCCTGGGACAGGATGAAAAACTGTTTTTT.

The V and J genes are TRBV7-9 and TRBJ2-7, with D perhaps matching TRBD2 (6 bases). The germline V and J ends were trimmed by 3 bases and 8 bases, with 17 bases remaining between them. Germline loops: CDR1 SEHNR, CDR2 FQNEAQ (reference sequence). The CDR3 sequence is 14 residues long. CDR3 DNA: TGTGCCAGCAGCTTCAATGGCGCGGAGGGCAAGCAGTACGTC. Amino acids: CASSFNGAEGKQYV.

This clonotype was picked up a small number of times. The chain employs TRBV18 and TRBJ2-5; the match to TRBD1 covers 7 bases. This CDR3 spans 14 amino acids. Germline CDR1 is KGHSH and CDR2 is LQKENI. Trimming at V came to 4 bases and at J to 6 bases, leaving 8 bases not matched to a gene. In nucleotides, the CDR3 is TGTGCCAGCTCACAAGGACAGGACATTCAGACCCAGTACTTC. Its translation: CASSQGQDIQTQYF.

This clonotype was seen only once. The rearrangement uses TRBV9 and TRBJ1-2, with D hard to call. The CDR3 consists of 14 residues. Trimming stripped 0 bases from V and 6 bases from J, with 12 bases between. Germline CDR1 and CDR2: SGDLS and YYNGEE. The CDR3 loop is CASSVVPSGDGYTF. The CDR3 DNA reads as TGTGCCAGCAGCGTAGTTCCGAGTGGGGATGGCTACACCTTC.

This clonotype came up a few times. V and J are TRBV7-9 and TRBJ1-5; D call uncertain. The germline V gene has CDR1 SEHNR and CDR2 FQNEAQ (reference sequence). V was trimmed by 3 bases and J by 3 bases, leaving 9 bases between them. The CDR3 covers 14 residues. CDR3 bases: TGTGCCAGCAGCTTTAGTGACACCAATCAGCCCCAGCATTTT. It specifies CASSFSDTNQPQHF. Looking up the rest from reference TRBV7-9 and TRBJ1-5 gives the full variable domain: DTGVSQNPRHKITKRGQNVTFRCDPISEHNRLYWYRQTLGQGPEFLTYFQNEAQLEKSRLLSDRFSAERPKGSFSTLEIQRTEQGDSAMYLCASSFSDTNQPQHFGDGTRLSIL.

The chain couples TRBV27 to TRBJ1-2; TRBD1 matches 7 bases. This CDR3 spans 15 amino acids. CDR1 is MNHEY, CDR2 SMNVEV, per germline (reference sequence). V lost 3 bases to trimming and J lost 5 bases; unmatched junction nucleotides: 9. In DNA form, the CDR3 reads TGTGCCAGCAGTTTTGCACCGACAGGGTCTTATGGCTACACCTTC. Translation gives CASSFAPTGSYGYTF.

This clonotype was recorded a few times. The CDR3 here is CASSLTFEQFF. The CDR3 DNA follows: TGCGCCAGCAGCTTGACGTTTGAGCAGTTCTTC. The chain links TRBV5-1 to TRBJ2-1; D not resolved. This CDR3 is 11 amino acids long. Germline V gene lookup returns CDR1 SGHRS and CDR2 YFSETQ. V was clipped by 1 base and J by 9 bases, with 5 bases between them.

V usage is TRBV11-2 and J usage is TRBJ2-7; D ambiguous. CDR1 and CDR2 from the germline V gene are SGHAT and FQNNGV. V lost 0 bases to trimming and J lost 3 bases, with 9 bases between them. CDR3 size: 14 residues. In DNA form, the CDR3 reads TGTGCCAGCAGCTTAGATGTCAGCTTCTACGAGCAGTACTTC. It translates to CASSLDVSFYEQYF.

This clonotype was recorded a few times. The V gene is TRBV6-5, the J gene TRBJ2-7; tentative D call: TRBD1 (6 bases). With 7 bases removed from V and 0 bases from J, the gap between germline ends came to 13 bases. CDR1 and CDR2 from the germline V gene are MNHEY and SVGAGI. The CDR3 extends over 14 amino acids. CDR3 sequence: CASTGQGSSYEQYV. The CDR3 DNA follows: TGTGCCAGCACAGGGCAGGGGAGCTCCTACGAGCAGTACGTC.

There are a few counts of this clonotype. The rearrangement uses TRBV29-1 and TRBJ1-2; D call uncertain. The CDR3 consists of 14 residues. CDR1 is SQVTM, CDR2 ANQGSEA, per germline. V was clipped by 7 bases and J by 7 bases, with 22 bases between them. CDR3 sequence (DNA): TGCAGCGCAATTGAATCGAGGCAGTCCCGTGGCTACACCTTC. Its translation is CSAIESRQSRGYTF. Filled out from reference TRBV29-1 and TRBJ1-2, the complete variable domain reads SAVISQKPSRDICQRGTSLTIQCQVDSQVTMMFWYRQQPGQSLTLIATANQGSEATYESGFVIDKFPISRPNLTFSTLTVSNMSPEDSSIYLCSAIESRQSRGYTFGSGTRLTVV.

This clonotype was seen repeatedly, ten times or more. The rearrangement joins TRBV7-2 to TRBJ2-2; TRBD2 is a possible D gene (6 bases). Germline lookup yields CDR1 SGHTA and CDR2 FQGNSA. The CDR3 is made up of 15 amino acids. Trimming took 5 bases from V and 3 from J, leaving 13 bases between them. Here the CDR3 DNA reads TGTGCCAGCAGCATCGCCACGGGGGACACCGGGGAGCTGTTTTTT. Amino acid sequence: CASSIATGDTGELFF.